These T cell receptor beta chains were read from a single sample in a study of blood T cell repertoires in COVID-19. Profiling relied on immunoSEQ multiplex PCR, and the TCRdb table lists in-frame clones only, not all of them. Of fewer than 400,000 clones in the sample, around 90% were seen once. Sequencing input: PBMCs or T cells enriched from blood (not recorded which). The receptors derive from a woman in her 30s who had recovered from COVID-19. Each CDR3 is given with its conserved first and last residue. Fields, in order: J gene, clone size, V gene, D gene, CDR3 protein, CDR3 DNA. The D gene is left open where the match is weak. Size values are once, few and many counts, or a class for expanded clones, and some rows have none.

>TRBJ1-5|.|TRBV6-1|.
CASSEGPPGRQPQHF
TGTGCCAGCAGTGAGGGTCCGCCAGGGAGGCAGCCCCAGCATTTT
>TRBJ1-6|.|TRBV3-1/TRBV3-2|.
CASSPRGSPLHF
TGTGCCAGCAGCCCACGGGGATCACCCCTCCACTTT
>TRBJ2-5|.|TRBV28|.
CASSSRIQETQYF
TGTGCCAGCAGTTCTAGGATCCAAGAGACCCAGTACTTC
>TRBJ2-7|.|TRBV7-2|TRBD2
CASSSYPLTSGSYEQYF
TGTGCCAGCAGCTCTTATCCCTTGACTAGCGGGAGTTACGAGCAGTACTTC
>TRBJ2-4|.|TRBV7-8|TRBD2
CASSLASGNRNIQYF
TGTGCCAGCAGCCTGGCTAGCGGGAATAGAAACATTCAGTACTTC
>TRBJ2-1|.|TRBV5-1|.
CASSLATSNEQFF
TGCGCCAGCAGCTTGGCGACTAGCAATGAGCAGTTCTTC
>TRBJ2-7|.|TRBV11-3|.
CASSLEGSGVPYEQYF
TGTGCCAGCAGCTTAGAAGGCTCAGGGGTACCCTACGAGCAGTACTTC
>TRBJ2-1|.|TRBV19|.
CASSIAPSSYNEQFF
TGTGCCAGTAGTATAGCCCCGAGCTCCTACAATGAGCAGTTCTTC
>TRBJ1-2|.|TRBV11-2|.
CASSLRGSGHYGYTF
TGTGCCAGCAGCCTTCGTGGATCAGGCCACTATGGCTACACCTTC
>TRBJ2-7|.|TRBV19|TRBD1
CASSKSGTENYEQYF
TGTGCCAGTAGTAAGTCAGGGACAGAGAACTACGAGCAGTACTTC
>TRBJ2-6|.|TRBV27|TRBD1
CASSWTGLHSGANVLTF
TGTGCCAGCAGCTGGACAGGGCTACACTCTGGGGCCAACGTCCTGACTTTC
>TRBJ1-5|once|TRBV10-3|.
CATKGTGGNQPQHF
TGTGCCACCAAGGGGACGGGAGGCAATCAGCCCCAGCATTTT
>TRBJ2-2|.|TRBV27|.
CASSSLLAYTGGELFF
TGTGCCAGCAGTTCACTCCTAGCGTACACGGGCGGGGAGCTGTTTTTT
>TRBJ1-3|.|TRBV5-4|.
CASSTDRFSSGNTIYF
TGTGCCAGCAGCACGGACAGATTCAGCTCTGGAAACACCATATATTTT
>TRBJ1-2|.|TRBV6-4|TRBD1
CASPTGGKDYGYTF
TGTGCCAGCCCGACAGGGGGCAAGGACTATGGCTACACCTTC
>TRBJ2-2|.|TRBV30|TRBD1
CAWDPGQPRELFF
TGTGCCTGGGACCCGGGACAGCCACGGGAGCTGTTTTTT
>TRBJ2-7|.|TRBV6-2/TRBV6-3|.
CASSYGREEQYF
TGTGCCAGCAGTTACGGGAGAGAAGAGCAGTACTTC